This T cell receptor (beta chain) originates from a study of shared clonotypes between healthy human individuals. Measured with immunoSEQ multiplex PCR; TCRdb has only the in-frame clones, and not every one. The sample lists 2 million to 2.5 million clones, approximately 94% occurring once. A remark on this clone: Its specificity is not known.

Terminally differentiated effector memory CD45RA+ cells were left out of the naive CD8 fraction, which was CD45RO-negative and positively selected for CCR7. Findings of the study overall: Generation probabilities were higher for clonotypes shared across all four sorted-subset donors than for unshared ones. With several donors compared, approximately 5% of naive CD4 clonotypes were shared.

The germline V gene has CDR1 MDHEN and CDR2 SYDVKM. The CDR3 consists of 17 residues. Trimming shortened V by 7 bases and J by 4 bases, and 20 bases separated the two germline ends. The chain is built from TRBV28 and TRBJ1-6, with D unresolved. Sample: naive CD8+ T cells from PBMCs. The origin of this receptor is a young man in good health. Some clones in this sample may be carry-over from other donors' samples. The CDR3 DNA reads TGTGCCAGCATTGGTGGCCGGACGGAAGTATATAATTCACCCCTCCACTTT. Protein sequence: CASIGGRTEVYNSPLHF.